This T cell receptor beta chain was captured by sequencing in a study of T cell changes during pregnancy in multiple sclerosis. TCRdb's table, derived via immunoSEQ multiplex PCR, lists solely in-frame clones and lacks some. The profile shows roughly 80,000 clones, under 95% of them singletons. CDR1 and CDR2 (germline): LGHNT, FRNRAP. The J segment lost 6 bases and the V segment lost 0 bases, leaving 16 bases of the junction unmatched. The CDR3 contains 19 residues. This clonotype was obtained from a female donor with multiple sclerosis, enrolled in a pregnancy study. The sample was peripheral blood, taken before pregnancy. The V and J genes are TRBV12-5 and TRBJ2-2, with 7 bases matching TRBD2. The CDR3 loop reads CASGLVPKGRVTSPGELFF. As DNA, the CDR3 is TGTGCTAGTGGTTTGGTACCAAAGGGGAGGGTGACTAGCCCCGGGGAGCTGTTTTTT.